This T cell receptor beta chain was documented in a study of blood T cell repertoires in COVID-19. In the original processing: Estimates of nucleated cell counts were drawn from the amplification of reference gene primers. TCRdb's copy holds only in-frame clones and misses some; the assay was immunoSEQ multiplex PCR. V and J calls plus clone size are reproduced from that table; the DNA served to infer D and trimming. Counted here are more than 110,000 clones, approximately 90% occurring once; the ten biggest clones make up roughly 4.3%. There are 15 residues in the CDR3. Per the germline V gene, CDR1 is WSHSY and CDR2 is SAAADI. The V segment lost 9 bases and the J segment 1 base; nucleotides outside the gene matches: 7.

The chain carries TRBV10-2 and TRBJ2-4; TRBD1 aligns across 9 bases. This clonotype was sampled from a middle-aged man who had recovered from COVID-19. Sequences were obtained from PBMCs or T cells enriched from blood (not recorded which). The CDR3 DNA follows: TGCGCCAGTCGAACCGGGACAGGGGCCAAAAACATTCAGTACTTC. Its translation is CASRTGTGAKNIQYF.